The 20 T cell receptor beta chains reported below all come from one sample, sequenced in a study of blood T cell repertoires in COVID-19. Sequencing was performed with immunoSEQ multiplex PCR; in TCRdb, only in-frame clones are kept and a portion is missing. The data contain around 52,000 clones, around four fifths of them singletons. Sequenced input: peripheral blood. The receptors here all came from a human donor in a cohort sampled during active COVID-19.

The genes are TRBV15 and TRBJ2-2, with D possibly matching TRBD1 (5 bases). CDR3 length: 14 residues. Trimming took off 3 bases at V and 3 bases at J, with 8 bases between the two ends. The germline V gene encodes CDR1 LNHNV and CDR2 YYDKDF (reference sequence). In nucleotides, the CDR3 is TGTGCCACCAGCAGGTTACAGGACACCGGGGAGCTGTTTTTT. It yields the protein CATSRLQDTGELFF. Complete variable domain (other parts from reference TRBV15 and TRBJ2-2): DAMVIQNPRYQVTQFGKPVTLSCSQTLNHNVMYWYQQKSSQAPKLLFHYYDKDFNNEADTPDNFQSRRPNTSFCFLDIRSPGLGDTAMYLCATSRLQDTGELFFGEGSRLTVL.

This sequence joins TRBV28 and TRBJ2-3; weak D call: TRBD1 (6 bases). Trimming stripped 6 bases from V and 4 bases from J, with 14 bases between. Per germline, CDR1 MDHEN and CDR2 SYDVKM. CDR3 length equals 14 residues. The CDR3 nucleotides are TGTGCCAGCAGGAAACAGGGAGTCCCAGATACGCAGTATTTT. It specifies CASRKQGVPDTQYF.

V usage is TRBV15 and J usage is TRBJ1-2; D remains ambiguous. The germline CDR1 and CDR2 sequences are LNHNV and YYDKDF (reference sequence). The CDR3 is 12 residues long. The ends were cut back, 0 bases at V and 6 bases at J, with 5 bases in the middle. The CDR3 bases are TGTGCCACCAGCAGAGATAGTCATGGCTACACCTTC. Amino acids: CATSRDSHGYTF.

This clone was seen only a few times. V and J are TRBV5-1 and TRBJ1-2, with a tentative D call TRBD1 (5 bases). This CDR3 comprises 13 residues. V lost 3 bases, J lost 4 bases, and 10 bases lay in between. CDR1 is SGHRS, CDR2 YFSETQ, per germline. CDR3 DNA: TGCGCCAGCAGCTCGTCAGGGTTCTATGGCTACACCTTC. Protein sequence: CASSSSGFYGYTF.

The sample holds one count of this clone. The rearrangement links TRBV6-2 or TRBV6-3 to TRBJ2-7; the D is unclear. The CDR3 loop spans 12 amino acids. The V gene lost 2 bases and the J gene lost 3 bases, with 5 bases spanning the gap. The germline CDR1 and CDR2 sequences are MNHEY and SVGEGT. CDR3 sequence: CASSYRGYEQYF. In nucleotides, the CDR3 is TGTGCCAGCAGTTACCGCGGCTACGAGCAGTACTTC.

J is TRBJ2-5 and V is TRBV30; D not certain. Germline lookup yields CDR1 GTSNPN and CDR2 SVGIG (reference sequence). The CDR3 has 16 residues. With 3 bases removed from V and 0 bases from J, the gap between germline ends came to 17 bases. The CDR3 region has the DNA TGTGCCTGGAGGGCCGGCACAGCTCAGTACCAAGAGACCCAGTACTTC. It translates to CAWRAGTAQYQETQYF.

This rearrangement joins TRBV5-1 to TRBJ2-4; TRBD2 aligns across 9 bases. J gave up 11 bases and V 7 bases, and 13 bases lay outside the gene matches. CDR1 and CDR2 from the germline V gene are SGHRS and YFSETQ. The CDR3 runs to 14 residues. The CDR3 nucleotides are TGCGCCAGCGCGGCTAGCGGGGCCTTAGGGGTTCAGTACTTC. Protein sequence: CASAASGALGVQYF. The whole variable domain, remainder taken from reference TRBV5-1 and TRBJ2-4, is KAGVTQTPRYLIKTRGQQVTLSCSPISGHRSVSWYQQTPGQGLQFLFEYFSETQRNKGNFPGRFSGRQFSNSRSEMNVSTLELGDSALYLCASAASGALGVQYFGAGTRLSVL.

The chain recombines TRBV5-8 with TRBJ1-4; TRBD1 agrees at 10 bases. This CDR3 is 16 amino acids long. Germline V gene sequence: CDR1 SGHTS, CDR2 YDEGEE. V was pared by 1 base and J by 5 bases, with 5 bases of the junction left unmatched. The CDR3 DNA reads as TGTGCCAGCAGCTTGCGAACGGGACAGGGGAATGAAAAACTGTTTTTT. The encoded protein is CASSLRTGQGNEKLFF. Full variable domain (outside the CDR3, taken from reference TRBV5-8 and TRBJ1-4): EAGVTQSPTHLIKTRGQQATLRCSPISGHTSVYWYQQALGLGLQFLLWYDEGEERNRGNFPPRFSGRQFPNYSSELNVNALELEDSALYLCASSLRTGQGNEKLFFGSGTQLSVL.

The chain links TRBV5-1 to TRBJ2-1; D might be TRBD2 (7 bases). In germline, CDR1 is SGHRS, CDR2 YFSETQ. Between the trimmed V and J ends, which lost 5 bases and 4 bases, there was a span of 16 bases. CDR3 size: 15 residues. In DNA form, the CDR3 reads TGCGCCAGCAGTTGGGGCGGGGGCGTTTACAATGAGCAGTTCTTC. Its protein is CASSWGGGVYNEQFF.

This clone was observed a few times. The chain employs TRBV6-5 and TRBJ2-3; TRBD2 is a possible D gene (6 bases). V lost 7 bases to trimming and J lost 4 bases, with 12 bases between them. Germline-derived CDR1 and CDR2 are MNHEY and SVGAGI. The CDR3 sequence is 13 residues long. The DNA for the CDR3 is TGTGCCAGCACCTCGCGGGGCGCAGATACGCAGTATTTT. This gives the protein CASTSRGADTQYF.

This clone was picked up one time. The J gene is TRBJ2-3, the V gene TRBV5-1, with 8 bases matching TRBD2. CDR1 is SGHRS and CDR2 is YFSETQ in the germline V gene. Trimming cost V 0 bases and J 2 bases; bases outside gene matches: 14. The CDR3 loop spans 19 amino acids. The CDR3 DNA reads TGCGCCAGCAGCTTGGATGGCGGGGGGACTCATACCTCCACAGATACGCAGTATTTT. Protein product: CASSLDGGGTHTSTDTQYF.

The rearrangement joins TRBV2 to TRBJ2-3; D possibly corresponds to TRBD2 (7 bases). CDR1 SNHLY and CDR2 FYNNEI come from the germline V gene. Trimming stripped 6 bases from V and 0 bases from J, with 13 bases between. The CDR3 is 15 amino acids. The chain's CDR3 is CASSLRGPSTDTQYF. The CDR3 DNA sequence: TGTGCCAGCAGCCTGCGGGGGCCAAGCACAGATACGCAGTATTTT.

In DNA form, the CDR3 reads TGTGCCAGTAGTTCAAAACCGGGACAGCCTTTCGGTGGGGCCAACGTCCTGACTTTC. This codes for CASSSKPGQPFGGANVLTF. J is TRBJ2-6 and V is TRBV19; 7 nucleotides line up with TRBD1. Losses at the gene ends were 5 bases for V and 3 bases for J; bases not matched to a gene: 16. The CDR3 extends over 19 amino acids. Germline lookup yields CDR1 LNHDA and CDR2 SQIVND (reference sequence).

The chain uses TRBV13 and TRBJ2-3; maybe TRBD2 (7 bases). The germline gives CDR1 PRHDT, CDR2 FYEKMQ (reference sequence). Deletions cut 5 bases from V and 6 bases from J, with 21 bases between. CDR3 length equals 16 residues. The CDR3 sequence is CASSTPLGGGSDTQYF. The CDR3 DNA follows: TGTGCCAGCAGCACCCCTTTAGGGGGGGGGTCGGATACGCAGTATTTT.

The chain links TRBV9 to TRBJ2-1, with D possibly TRBD2 on 5 matching bases. V was cut by 0 bases and J by 0 bases, with 13 bases left in between. The CDR3 contains 17 residues. The V gene's germline CDR1 is SGDLS and CDR2 YYNGEE. In DNA form, the CDR3 reads TGTGCCAGCAGCGTAGCTCTGGGCAGCGGCTCCTACAATGAGCAGTTCTTC. Translating gives CASSVALGSGSYNEQFF.

This chain uses TRBV19 with TRBJ2-2; the D gene is possibly TRBD2 (6 bases). Germline V gene sequence: CDR1 LNHDA, CDR2 SQIVND (reference sequence). Trimming removed 3 bases from V and 0 bases from J, with 17 bases in between. The CDR3 has 18 residues. The DNA for the CDR3 is TGTGCCAGTAGTATTCCTGGATGGCGGGGACCGAACACCGGGGAGCTGTTTTTT. As protein: CASSIPGWRGPNTGELFF.

V gene TRBV30 combines with J gene TRBJ1-4; 10 bases are shared with TRBD1. Germline V gives CDR1 GTSNPN, CDR2 SVGIG (reference sequence). The CDR3 totals 12 residues. The trim removed 6 bases at V and 12 bases at J, leaving 7 bases unmatched. The CDR3 DNA reads as TGTGCCTGCCGGACAGGGGGGGCGGAACTGTTTTTT. Its translation: CACRTGGAELFF. Full variable domain (missing parts from reference TRBV30 and TRBJ1-4): SQTIHQWPATLVQPVGSPLSLECTVEGTSNPNLYWYRQAAGRGLQLLFYSVGIGQISSEVPQNLSASRPQDRQFILSSKKLLLSDSGFYLCACRTGGAELFFGSGTQLSVL.

The chain carries TRBV6-5 and TRBJ2-7, with 10 bases identical to TRBD1. CDR1 is MNHEY, CDR2 SVGAGI, per germline. V lost 11 bases to trimming and J lost 6 bases; unmatched junction nucleotides: 10. This CDR3 comprises 13 residues. CDR3 sequence: CAGKPGQGTEQYF. CDR3 in DNA: TGTGCCGGTAAACCGGGACAGGGGACCGAGCAGTACTTC.

This rearrangement joins TRBV6-5 to TRBJ2-7, with TRBD1 matching over 7 bases. The CDR3 is made up of 14 amino acids. The germline CDR1 and CDR2 sequences are MNHEY and SVGAGI. The V gene end was trimmed by 9 bases and the J gene end by 1 base; junction bases not matched to a gene: 9. This CDR3 reads CASWRGTVSYEQYF. CDR3 in DNA: TGTGCCAGTTGGCGAGGGACAGTATCCTACGAGCAGTACTTC.

The V call is TRBV28, the J call TRBJ2-7; TRBD2 might be the D (5 bases). CDR3 length: 15 residues. V lost 4 bases, J lost 7 bases, and 20 bases lay in between. CDR1 MDHEN and CDR2 SYDVKM come from the germline V gene. The CDR3, as DNA: TGTGCCAGCAGTTATCGGAGGACTGGACCTAGGGAGCAGTACTTC. Translating gives CASSYRRTGPREQYF.